A selection of T cell receptor beta chains follows, all from one sample in a study of early T cells in non-severe SARS-CoV-2 infection. Using its own MiXCR run on the 5' RACE reads, TCRdb lists one record per CDR3 protein. The sample lists about 30,000 distinct CDR3 sequences; approximately 5.2% were seen once. The sample consisted of whole blood. Receptors originate from an adult who was a healthcare worker with PCR-confirmed SARS-CoV-2 infection or an uninfected control (not recorded which). Each CDR3 is given with its conserved first and last residue. The D gene is left open where the match is weak. Rows give clone size only sometimes, using once, few, many, or a class for an expanded clone.

cdr3_nt cdr3_aa clone_size j_call v_call d_call
TGTGCCAGCAGCGCGTCAACCAGGGGAGCAGCAGATACGCAGTATTTT CASSASTRGAADTQYF many TRBJ2-3 TRBV7-9 NA
TGTGCCAGCAGTTTATGCGGGGGGTTTTGGACTAGAACGTGCGAGCAGTACTTC CASSLCGGFWTRTCEQYF many TRBJ2-7 TRBV28 TRBD2
TGTGCCAGCAGCGTAGACAATGAGCAGTTCTTC CASSVDNEQFF many TRBJ2-1 TRBV9 NA
TGTGCCAGCAGCGTTCCGGGACTTACCTACAATGAGCAGTTCTTC CASSVPGLTYNEQFF many TRBJ2-1 TRBV5-6 NA
TGTGCCAGCAGCCAAGGTGGAGCGGGGGGGGCCGAGACCCAGTACTTC CASSQGGAGGAETQYF many TRBJ2-5 TRBV3-1 TRBD2
TGCGCCAGCAGCTTGGCCCGAGGGGGCGATGAAGCTTTCTTT CASSLARGGDEAFF NA TRBJ1-1 TRBV5-1 TRBD1
TGTGCCAGCAGCCCTACAAGCGGGGAGCTGTTTTTT CASSPTSGELFF many TRBJ2-2 TRBV7-9 NA
TGTGCCAGCAGCTTGGGGGGCGATTCTTCTGAAGCTTTCTTT CASSLGGDSSEAFF many TRBJ1-1 TRBV11-3 NA
TGTGCCAGCAGCTCTCGGGACAGCGGTAATTCACCCCTCCACTTT CASSSRDSGNSPLHF many TRBJ1-6 TRBV11-2 TRBD1
TGTGCCAGCAGCCAAGGGACACCACATGGGGACACTGAAGCTTTCTTT CASSQGTPHGDTEAFF many TRBJ1-1 TRBV5-4 NA
TGTGCCAGCAGTTTAGGGGCCGCGGGCCTCGGAGGTACGCAGTATTTT CASSLGAAGLGGTQYF few TRBJ2-3 TRBV27 NA
TGTGCCAGTAGTATTGGGGTGTATAGCAATCAGCCCCAGCATTTT CASSIGVYSNQPQHF many TRBJ1-5 TRBV19 NA
TGCAGCGTTAGGGTCGACATGAACACTGAAGCTTTCTTT CSVRVDMNTEAFF many TRBJ1-1 TRBV29-1 NA
TGTGCCAGCAGTGAAGGGACGCTCTCCTACAATGAGCAGTTCTTC CASSEGTLSYNEQFF few TRBJ2-1 TRBV2 NA
TGTGCCAGCAGCTCTGACAGGGAGGCGTTGAATGAGCAGTTCTTC CASSSDREALNEQFF medium-sized TRBJ2-1 TRBV13 NA
TGCAGTGCTAAGGAAGGGGGTCGGAACACTGAAGCTTTCTTT CSAKEGGRNTEAFF many TRBJ1-1 TRBV20-1 NA
TGTGCCAGCAGCTTAAGGAACTCCTACGAGCAGTACTTC CASSLRNSYEQYF NA TRBJ2-7 TRBV7-2 NA
TGTGCCAGCAGCTTAGTAGGGGACCCCTACGAGCAGTACTTC CASSLVGDPYEQYF NA TRBJ2-7 TRBV7-9 NA
TGCAGTGCTAGAGATCTGGCGGGGAGGGGTTCACCCCTCCACTTT CSARDLAGRGSPLHF many TRBJ1-6 TRBV20-1 NA
TGTGCCAGCAGCTTGGCACAGGGAATGAACACTGAAGCTTTCTTT CASSLAQGMNTEAFF many TRBJ1-1 TRBV5-4 NA
TGTGCCAGCAGTGCGTGGGAGGGGGCAAAGGAGACCCAGTACTTC CASSAWEGAKETQYF many TRBJ2-5 TRBV5-4 NA